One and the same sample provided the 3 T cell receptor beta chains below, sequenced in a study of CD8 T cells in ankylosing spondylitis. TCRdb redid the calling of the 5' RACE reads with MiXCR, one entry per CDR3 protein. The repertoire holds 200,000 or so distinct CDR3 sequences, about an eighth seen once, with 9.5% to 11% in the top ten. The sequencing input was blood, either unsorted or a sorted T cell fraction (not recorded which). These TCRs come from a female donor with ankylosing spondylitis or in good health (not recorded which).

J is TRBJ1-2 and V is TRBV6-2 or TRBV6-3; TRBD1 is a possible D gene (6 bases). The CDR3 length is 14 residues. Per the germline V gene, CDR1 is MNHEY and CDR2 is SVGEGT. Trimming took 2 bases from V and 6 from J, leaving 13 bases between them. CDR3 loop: CASSYPQGGNGYTF. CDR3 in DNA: TGTGCCAGCAGTTACCCACAGGGCGGGAATGGCTACACCTTC.

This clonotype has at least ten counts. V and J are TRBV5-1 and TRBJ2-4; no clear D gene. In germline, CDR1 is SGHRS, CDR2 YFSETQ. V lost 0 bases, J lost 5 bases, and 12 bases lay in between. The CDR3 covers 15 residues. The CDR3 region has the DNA TGCGCCAGCAGCTTGGAGTCTGGCAGCCAAAACATTCAGTACTTC. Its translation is CASSLESGSQNIQYF.

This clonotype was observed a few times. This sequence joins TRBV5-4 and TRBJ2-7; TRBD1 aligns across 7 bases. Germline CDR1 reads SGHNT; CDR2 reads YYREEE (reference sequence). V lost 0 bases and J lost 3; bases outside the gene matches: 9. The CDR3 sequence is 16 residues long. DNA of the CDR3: TGTGCCAGCAGCTTGGGTCGGTACAGGGGAAACTACGAGCAGTACTTC. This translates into CASSLGRYRGNYEQYF. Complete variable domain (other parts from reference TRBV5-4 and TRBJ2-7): ETGVTQSPTHLIKTRGQQVTLRCSSQSGHNTVSWYQQALGQGPQFIFQYYREEENGRGNFPPRFSGLQFPNYSSELNVNALELDDSALYLCASSLGRYRGNYEQYFGPGTRLTVT.